This T cell receptor (beta chain) originates from a study of T cell repertoires in cytomegalovirus infection. Study-wide context: Public TCR beta signature analysis indicated the presence of both CMV infection and matching HLA type. General observations from the study: CMV-specific TCR beta clonotypes restricted by HLA-C were the ones dominating the ex vivo response.

This clonotype was seen a few times. The antigen is not known. In TCRdb, the reads were re-called with MiXCR into one record per CDR3 protein. Of about 68,000 distinct CDR3 sequences listed, approximately 22% are singletons. Sequenced sample: PBMCs, sequenced either directly or after in vitro stimulation (not recorded which). This clonotype originated in a human donor in good health (CMV status not recorded). Some clones in this sample may be carry-over from other donors' samples.

The CDR3 here is CASSLAERSTDTQYF. The CDR3 nucleotides read TGTGCCAGCAGCTTAGCGGAGAGATCAACAGATACGCAGTATTTT. The chain has TRBV7-9 and TRBJ2-3, with D hard to call. The CDR3 contains 15 residues. Trimming left V 0 bases short and J 3 bases short, with 10 bases between. Germline V CDR1 and CDR2: SEHNR, FQNEAQ (reference sequence).